A single sample gave rise to the 27 T cell receptor beta chains below, sequenced in a study of cytomegalovirus exposure and HLA in healthy donors. 13 Jbeta primers and 60 Vbeta primers were used for the PCR. Produced via immunoSEQ multiplex PCR; TCRdb's table is partial and in-frame only. The repertoire holds around 50,000 clones, with approximately 83% as singletons. The sample was PBMCs. The receptors were sampled from a man in his forties in good health and CMV-seronegative.

The chain joins TRBV28 to TRBJ2-7; TRBD1 matches at 10 bases. Germline V gene sequence: CDR1 MDHEN, CDR2 SYDVKM. The trim removed 7 bases at V and 4 bases at J, leaving 7 bases unmatched. This CDR3 has 14 amino acids. The CDR3 reads CASKAGTGVYEQYV. The CDR3 DNA follows: TGTGCCAGCAAAGCCGGGACAGGGGTTTACGAGCAGTACGTC.

The chain uses TRBV9 and TRBJ2-1; tentative D call: TRBD2 (6 bases). The CDR3 is made up of 16 amino acids. Germline CDR1 reads SGDLS; CDR2 reads YYNGEE. V dropped 0 bases and J dropped 2 bases, with 12 bases sitting between them. CDR3 residues: CASSVVGPSAYNEQFF. As DNA, the CDR3 is TGTGCCAGCAGCGTAGTTGGTCCTAGCGCCTACAATGAGCAGTTCTTC.

J is TRBJ1-1 and V is TRBV20-1, with D hard to call. The CDR3 has 11 residues. The germline gives CDR1 DFQATT, CDR2 SNEGSKA (reference sequence). V lost 5 bases and J lost 6, with 10 bases in between. CDR3 sequence: CSAVQNPEAFF. CDR3 DNA sequence: TGCAGTGCTGTCCAAAATCCTGAAGCTTTCTTT.

The chain combines TRBV5-4 with TRBJ1-6, with TRBD1 as a possible D gene (5 bases). V lost 4 bases and J lost 12, with 17 bases in between. This CDR3 contains 14 residues. Germline values: CDR1 SGHNT, CDR2 YYREEE (reference sequence). CDR3 bases: TGTGCCAGCAGCCCAGACATGGGAGGACAACCCCTCCACTTT. This encodes CASSPDMGGQPLHF.

V is TRBV20-1 and J is TRBJ1-2; tentative D call: TRBD1 (5 bases). V was clipped by 6 bases and J by 11 bases, with 10 bases between them. The CDR3 extends over 9 amino acids. Germline CDR1 is DFQATT and CDR2 is SNEGSKA (reference sequence). The CDR3 bases are TGCAGTGCCGGGGGTGATTACACCTTC. Its translation: CSAGGDYTF.

The J gene is TRBJ1-5, the V gene TRBV6-1; a weak D match, TRBD1 (6 bases). Germline assignment: CDR1 MNHNS and CDR2 SASEGT. The CDR3 covers 15 residues. Trimming cost V 0 bases and J 4 bases, with 10 bases left between them. CDR3 DNA sequence: TGTGCCAGCAGTGAAGCCGCAGGGGAGAATCAGCCCCAGCATTTT. Its translation: CASSEAAGENQPQHF.

This chain connects TRBV19 to TRBJ2-2; 12 bases agree with TRBD2. From germline, CDR1 is LNHDA and CDR2 SQIVND (reference sequence). Unmatched junction bases numbered 2, after V lost 5 bases and J lost 4 bases. CDR3 size: 15 residues. The DNA for the CDR3 is TGTGCCAGTAGTGGACTAGCGGGGAGCACCGGGGAGCTGTTTTTT. Translation: CASSGLAGSTGELFF.

This sequence joins TRBV18 and TRBJ2-3; TRBD2 aligns across 14 bases. Trimming removed 3 bases from V and 4 bases from J; junction bases left unmatched: 3. Germline assignment: CDR1 KGHSH and CDR2 LQKENI. CDR3 length equals 16 residues. The CDR3: CASSPGLAGGPDTQYF. The CDR3 nucleotides read TGTGCCAGCTCACCTGGACTAGCGGGGGGACCAGATACGCAGTATTTT.

This chain links TRBV5-1 with TRBJ2-3; D is undetermined. V shed 4 bases and J shed 2 bases, with 14 bases lying between them. The CDR3 is made up of 15 amino acids. CDR1 is SGHRS and CDR2 is YFSETQ in the germline V gene. This chain's CDR3 is CASSTSSPPTDTQYF. The CDR3 nucleotides are TGCGCCAGCAGCACCTCCAGTCCCCCCACAGATACGCAGTATTTT.

This clone has only a few counts. V usage is TRBV14 and J usage is TRBJ1-1, with no clear D. V was shortened by 0 bases and J by 0 bases, with 14 bases between the two germline ends. The length of the CDR3 is 17 residues. CDR1 SGHDN and CDR2 FVKESK come from the germline V gene. The CDR3, as DNA: TGTGCCAGCAGCCAAGACGAGCTTTACGGTTTGAACACTGAAGCTTTCTTT. Translating gives CASSQDELYGLNTEAFF.

The genes are TRBV18 and TRBJ2-1, with 8 bases fitting TRBD2. V trimming: 1 base; J trimming: 0 bases; junction bases outside the gene matches: 5. Germline lookup yields CDR1 KGHSH and CDR2 LQKENI. This CDR3 has 17 residues. This CDR3 reads CASSPLPSGSSYNEQFF. The CDR3, as DNA: TGTGCCAGCTCACCACTGCCAAGCGGGAGCTCCTACAATGAGCAGTTCTTC.

The sample holds one count of this clone. The chain is built from TRBV29-1 and TRBJ1-1, with 7 bases identical to TRBD1. V dropped 4 bases and J dropped 7; count of bases not matched to a gene: 9. In germline, CDR1 is SQVTM, CDR2 ANQGSEA. The CDR3 totals 13 residues. Written as DNA, the CDR3 is TGCAGCGTTGTTGAGGGGGCGTACGGTGAAGCTTTCTTT. It is translated as CSVVEGAYGEAFF.

The V gene is TRBV25-1, the J gene TRBJ2-7; possible D gene TRBD1, 5 bases. The CDR3 consists of 15 residues. V shed 0 bases and J shed 3 bases, with 12 bases lying between them. Germline V CDR1 and CDR2: MGHDK, SYGVNS. The CDR3, as DNA: TGTGCCAGCAGTGAATATAAGGGGCAGAACTACGAGCAGTACTTC. Translated: CASSEYKGQNYEQYF.

CDR3 DNA sequence: TGTGCCAGCAGTTTAGGGCAGGCGGGCATCGGCGAGCAGTACTTC. Amino acids: CASSLGQAGIGEQYF. This chain connects TRBV27 to TRBJ2-7; D is perhaps TRBD2 (5 bases). CDR1 MNHEY and CDR2 SMNVEV come from the germline V gene (reference sequence). The length of the CDR3 is 15 residues. Trimming pared 2 bases from V and 6 bases from J, leaving 17 bases between.

The chain couples TRBV11-3 to TRBJ2-7; the match to TRBD1 covers 9 bases. CDR1 is SGHNT, CDR2 YENEEA, per germline. Trimming cost V 5 bases and J 0 bases; bases outside gene matches: 8. The CDR3 totals 16 residues. The CDR3 DNA follows: TGTGCCAGCAGCCTAGTCCCGGGACAGGGCTCCTACGAGCAGTACTTC. Amino acids: CASSLVPGQGSYEQYF.

CDR3 residues: CASSAGLEENIQYF. The CDR3 region has the DNA TGTGCCAGCAGCGCGGGACTAGAGGAGAACATTCAGTACTTC. The rearrangement uses TRBV7-2 and TRBJ2-4; TRBD2 matches 8 bases. Per the germline V gene, CDR1 is SGHTA and CDR2 is FQGNSA. CDR3 length equals 14 residues. V shed 5 bases, J shed 7 bases, and the junction held 7 bases outside the gene matches.

The chain couples TRBV28 to TRBJ1-5, with 9 nucleotides matching TRBD1. The V gene end was trimmed by 2 bases and the J gene end by 4 bases; junction bases not matched to a gene: 6. The CDR3 totals 16 residues. From germline, CDR1 is MDHEN and CDR2 SYDVKM. The CDR3 here is CASSLRTGVRNQPQHF. In nucleotides, the CDR3 is TGTGCCAGCAGTTTAAGGACAGGGGTCCGGAATCAGCCCCAGCATTTT.

CDR3 in amino acids: CASGLVLYEQYF. The CDR3 nucleotides read TGTGCTAGTGGTTTGGTACTATACGAGCAGTACTTC. The chain has TRBV12-5 and TRBJ2-7, with D unclear. V gave up 0 bases and J gave up 4 bases, with 4 bases separating them. The CDR3 is 12 amino acids. Germline values: CDR1 LGHNT, CDR2 FRNRAP.

This clone occurred a few times. The chain employs TRBV6-1 and TRBJ1-2; D is unresolved. Trimming shortened V by 5 bases and J by 4 bases, and 14 bases separated the two germline ends. This CDR3 is 14 amino acids long. The germline CDR1 and CDR2 sequences are MNHNS and SASEGT. DNA of the CDR3: TGTGCCAGCAGTAAAAGCGGGGTCCCCTATGGCTACACCTTC. It translates to CASSKSGVPYGYTF.

The gene calls are TRBV27 and TRBJ1-1, with D tentatively TRBD1 (6 bases). CDR1 and CDR2 (germline): MNHEY, SMNVEV (reference sequence). This CDR3 has 15 amino acids. V lost 8 bases and J lost 5, with 21 bases in between. The CDR3 DNA reads as TGTGCCAGCTCGGACAGAGCCGGGACTAGAACTGAAGCTTTCTTT. Translating gives CASSDRAGTRTEAFF.

This chain uses TRBV19 with TRBJ2-1; 7 bases align to TRBD2. The CDR3 sequence is 13 residues long. Germline CDR1 reads LNHDA; CDR2 reads SQIVND (reference sequence). V dropped 3 bases and J dropped 10; count of bases not matched to a gene: 6. The CDR3 sequence: CASSISWGGEQFF. CDR3 sequence (DNA): TGTGCCAGTAGTATCTCCTGGGGGGGGGAGCAGTTCTTC.

This chain connects TRBV7-8 to TRBJ2-7; 7 nucleotides agree with TRBD1. CDR3 length: 13 residues. J lost 7 bases, V lost 3 bases, and 6 bases had no gene match. The germline V gene has CDR1 SGHVS and CDR2 FQNEAQ. CDR3 nucleotides: TGTGCCAGCAGCTTGGGACAGACGGGGGAGCAGTACGTC. This sequence encodes CASSLGQTGEQYV.

J is TRBJ2-5 and V is TRBV28; D not certain. This CDR3 spans 14 amino acids. Germline V gene data show CDR1 as MDHEN and CDR2 as SYDVKM. Trimming removed 3 bases from V and 3 bases from J, with 11 bases in between. Written as DNA, the CDR3 is TGTGCCAGCAGTTTGTTTGAGAATAAAGAGACCCAGTACTTC. Translating gives CASSLFENKETQYF.

The CDR3 coding sequence is TGCGCCAGCCAGCGAGGGGGCGGGTACAATGAGCAGTTCTTC. This sequence encodes CASQRGGGYNEQFF. The J gene is TRBJ2-1, the V gene TRBV5-1, with 7 bases lining up with TRBD1. V was pared by 7 bases and J by 4 bases, with 8 bases of the junction left unmatched. This CDR3 comprises 14 residues. The V gene's germline CDR1 is SGHRS and CDR2 YFSETQ. Together with reference TRBV5-1 and TRBJ2-1, the CDR3 gives the full variable domain: KAGVTQTPRYLIKTRGQQVTLSCSPISGHRSVSWYQQTPGQGLQFLFEYFSETQRNKGNFPGRFSGRQFSNSRSEMNVSTLELGDSALYLCASQRGGGYNEQFFGPGTRLTVL.

V gene TRBV30 combines with J gene TRBJ1-1, with TRBD1 as a possible D gene (6 bases). Deletions cut 0 bases from V and 6 bases from J, with 17 bases between. The CDR3 runs to 15 residues. CDR1 GTSNPN and CDR2 SVGIG come from the germline V gene (reference sequence). CDR3 nucleotide sequence: TGTGCCTGGAGTGTAAGGGGGGGTACCCACTCTGAAGCTTTCTTT. It yields the protein CAWSVRGGTHSEAFF.

This sequence joins TRBV5-6 and TRBJ2-7; TRBD2 agrees at 10 bases. Per germline, CDR1 SGHDT and CDR2 YYEEEE. V gave up 0 bases and J gave up 4 bases; unmatched junction bases: 1. The CDR3 sequence is 14 residues long. The DNA for the CDR3 is TGTGCCAGCAGCTTGGCTAGCGGGGGTTACGAGCAGTACGTC. Translated: CASSLASGGYEQYV.

This rearrangement joins TRBV9 to TRBJ2-2; 8 bases are a match to TRBD2. CDR1 is SGDLS, CDR2 YYNGEE, per germline. V was pared by 3 bases and J by 6 bases, with 10 bases of the junction left unmatched. This CDR3 has 16 amino acids. The CDR3 nucleotides are TGTGCCAGCAGCGAGGACCCAGCGGGGGTTGCCGGGGAGCTGTTTTTT. It yields the protein CASSEDPAGVAGELFF.